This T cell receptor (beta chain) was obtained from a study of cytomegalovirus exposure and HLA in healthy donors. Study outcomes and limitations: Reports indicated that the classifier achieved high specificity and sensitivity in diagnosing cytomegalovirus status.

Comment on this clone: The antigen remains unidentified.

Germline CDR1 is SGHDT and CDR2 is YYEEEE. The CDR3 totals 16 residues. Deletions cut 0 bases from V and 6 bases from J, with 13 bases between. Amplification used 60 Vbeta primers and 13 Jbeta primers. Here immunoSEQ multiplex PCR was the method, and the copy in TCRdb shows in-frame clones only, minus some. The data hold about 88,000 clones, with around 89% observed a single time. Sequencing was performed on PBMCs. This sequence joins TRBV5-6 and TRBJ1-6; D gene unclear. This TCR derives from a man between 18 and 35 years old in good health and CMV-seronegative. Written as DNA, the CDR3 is TGTGCCAGCAGCTTGGCAATGAGAGGCGGTAATTCACCCCTCCACTTT. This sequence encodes CASSLAMRGGNSPLHF.